The sequence of this T cell receptor (beta chain) was determined in a study of cytomegalovirus exposure and HLA in healthy donors. Trimming cost V 2 bases and J 7 bases, with 12 bases left between them. The CDR3 extends over 14 amino acids. Per germline, CDR1 LGHNA and CDR2 YSLEER. Assay: immunoSEQ multiplex PCR; the TCRdb copy retains only in-frame clones and omits some. Among roughly 130,000 clones listed, just under 90% were seen once. Sequencing was done on a sample of PBMCs. The source of this sequence is a man aged 30 to 45 in good health and CMV-seronegative. The chain couples TRBV4-3 to TRBJ2-1; possible D gene TRBD2, 7 bases. The CDR3 loop reads CASSQRGGGNEQFF. CDR3 coding DNA: TGCGCCAGCAGCCAAAGGGGGGGCGGAAATGAGCAGTTCTTC.